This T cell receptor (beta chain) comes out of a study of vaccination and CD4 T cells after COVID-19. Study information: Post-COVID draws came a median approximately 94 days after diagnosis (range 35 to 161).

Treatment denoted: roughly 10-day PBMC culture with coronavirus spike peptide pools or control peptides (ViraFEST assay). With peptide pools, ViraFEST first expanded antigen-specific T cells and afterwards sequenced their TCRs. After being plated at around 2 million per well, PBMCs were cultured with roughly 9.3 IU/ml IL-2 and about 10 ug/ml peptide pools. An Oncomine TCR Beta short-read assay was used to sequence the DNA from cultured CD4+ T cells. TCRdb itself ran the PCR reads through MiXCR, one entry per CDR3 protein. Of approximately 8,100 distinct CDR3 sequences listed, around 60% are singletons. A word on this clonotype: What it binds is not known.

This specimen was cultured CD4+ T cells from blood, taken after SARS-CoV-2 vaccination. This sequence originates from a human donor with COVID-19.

The CDR3 nucleotides are TGTGCCTGGAGTGTAGGTTACACCGGGGAGCTGTTTTTT. It specifies CAWSVGYTGELFF. V is TRBV30 and J is TRBJ2-2; D gene ambiguous. Trimming left V 0 bases short and J 3 bases short, with 5 bases between. The CDR3 runs to 13 residues. The germline CDR1 and CDR2 sequences are GTSNPN and SVGIG (reference sequence). The entire variable domain, with the rest obtained from reference TRBV30 and TRBJ2-2, is as follows: SQTIHQWPATLVQPVGSPLSLECTVEGTSNPNLYWYRQAAGRGLQLLFYSVGIGQISSEVPQNLSASRPQDRQFILSSKKLLLSDSGFYLCAWSVGYTGELFFGEGSRLTVL.